Each of the 20 T cell receptor beta chains below was sequenced from the same sample in a study of cytomegalovirus exposure and HLA in healthy donors. PCR amplification relied on 60 Vbeta primers (plus 13 Jbeta primers). The repertoire was sequenced with immunoSEQ multiplex PCR; TCRdb's copy has only in-frame clones and lacks some. The sample shows some 200,000 clones, 70% to 80% of them seen only once. The sequenced sample consisted of PBMCs. Receptors were obtained from a woman aged 25 to 39 in good health and CMV-seronegative.

CDR3 sequence: CASSIWGPTVAFF. Here the CDR3 DNA reads TGTGCCAGTAGTATATGGGGGCCAACGGTCGCTTTCTTT. The rearrangement links TRBV19 to TRBJ1-1; the D gene is possibly TRBD1 (6 bases). Per the germline V gene, CDR1 is LNHDA and CDR2 is SQIVND (reference sequence). The ends were cut back, 2 bases at V and 11 bases at J, with 15 bases in the middle. The CDR3 sequence is 13 residues long. Full variable domain (remainder filled in from reference TRBV19 and TRBJ1-1): DGGITQSPKYLFRKEGQNVTLSCEQNLNHDAMYWYRQDPGQGLRLIYYSQIVNDFQKGDIAEGYSVSREKKESFPLTVTSAQKNPTAFYLCASSIWGPTVAFFGQGTRLTVV.

This clone was counted only a few times. The genes are TRBV20-1 and TRBJ2-5; D gene unclear. This CDR3 has 10 residues. Germline V gene lookup returns CDR1 DFQATT and CDR2 SNEGSKA (reference sequence). The CDR3 DNA sequence: TGCAGCCCGTTCTTAGAGACCCAGTACTTC. Translating it yields CSPFLETQYF.

J is TRBJ2-5 and V is TRBV9; TRBD2 is a possible D gene (7 bases). CDR1 is SGDLS and CDR2 is YYNGEE in the germline V gene. V was clipped by 3 bases and J by 3 bases, with 12 bases between them. CDR3 size: 14 residues. The CDR3 spells CASSAGGSEETQYF. For the CDR3, the DNA is TGTGCCAGCAGCGCGGGGGGCTCGGAAGAGACCCAGTACTTC.

The chain combines TRBV11-3 with TRBJ2-3; 9 bases fit TRBD1. Unmatched junction bases numbered 7, after V lost 1 base and J lost 8 bases. CDR3 length equals 15 residues. CDR1 and CDR2 (germline): SGHNT, YENEEA. The DNA of the CDR3 is TGTGCCAGCAGCTTAGGAGGACAGGGGACGGTTACGCAGTATTTT. Its translation: CASSLGGQGTVTQYF.

The V call is TRBV27, the J call TRBJ1-5, with a possible D match to TRBD1 (5 bases). CDR3 length equals 16 residues. Germline V lookup: CDR1 MNHEY, CDR2 SMNVEV (reference sequence). V dropped 0 bases and J dropped 1 base, with 10 bases sitting between them. The DNA for the CDR3 is TGTGCCAGCAGTTTATCGTGGGGCGTGAGCAATCAGCCCCAGCATTTT. Protein product: CASSLSWGVSNQPQHF.

V usage is TRBV19 and J usage is TRBJ1-1; no clear D gene. Germline V gene lookup returns CDR1 LNHDA and CDR2 SQIVND (reference sequence). V lost 2 bases and J lost 0, with 10 bases in between. CDR3 length equals 15 residues. Written as DNA, the CDR3 is TGTGCCAGTAGTATAATGGTGGGCATGAACACTGAAGCTTTCTTT. This gives the protein CASSIMVGMNTEAFF.

The chain carries TRBV19 and TRBJ1-1; no clear D gene. The CDR3 covers 13 residues. The germline V gene encodes CDR1 LNHDA and CDR2 SQIVND (reference sequence). Deletions cut 7 bases from V and 3 bases from J, with 12 bases between. DNA of the CDR3: TGTGCCAGTACCCGGACGGACTACACTGAAGCTTTCTTT. It is translated as CASTRTDYTEAFF.

The V and J genes are TRBV4-1 and TRBJ2-7; possible D gene TRBD1, 6 bases. Trimming shortened V by 2 bases and J by 1 base, and 15 bases separated the two germline ends. The CDR3 runs 16 residues. Germline CDR1 MGHRA, CDR2 YSYEKL. The CDR3 nucleotides are TGCGCCAGCAGCCAATATCCCAGGGGTCTGTCCTACGAGCAGTACTTC. It is translated as CASSQYPRGLSYEQYF.

The genes are TRBV7-3 and TRBJ2-1; the D gene is possibly TRBD2 (5 bases). CDR1 is SGHTA, CDR2 FQGTGA, per germline. V shed 5 bases and J shed 3 bases, with 8 bases lying between them. This CDR3 spans 13 amino acids. CDR3 region: CASSPGNYNEQFF. DNA for the CDR3: TGTGCCAGCAGCCCCGGGAACTACAATGAGCAGTTCTTC.

This chain joins TRBV7-8 and TRBJ1-1; D may be TRBD1 (5 bases). V was clipped by 4 bases and J by 1 base, with 16 bases between them. The CDR3 is made up of 16 amino acids. The germline V gene has CDR1 SGHVS and CDR2 FQNEAQ. For the CDR3, the DNA is TGTGCCAGCAGCTGGGGCTCGGCTGGGGCGAACACTGAAGCTTTCTTT. Translated, it gives CASSWGSAGANTEAFF.

CDR3 in DNA: TGTGCCAGCAGCTTCCCTAGTTACGAGCAGTACTTC. This gives the protein CASSFPSYEQYF. The J gene is TRBJ2-7, the V gene TRBV7-9; no definite D call. The CDR3 is made up of 12 amino acids. Trimming shortened V by 3 bases and J by 4 bases, and 7 bases separated the two germline ends. Germline CDR1 SEHNR, CDR2 FQNEAQ (reference sequence).

The chain has TRBV30 and TRBJ2-7, with a tentative D call TRBD1 (5 bases). The V and J ends lost 3 bases and 2 bases respectively, with 14 bases between them. Germline CDR1 is GTSNPN and CDR2 is SVGIG (reference sequence). This CDR3 contains 14 residues. The CDR3 region is CAWRDRGRTYEQYF. CDR3 sequence (DNA): TGTGCCTGGAGAGACAGAGGCAGGACCTACGAGCAGTACTTC.

The chain carries TRBV21-1 and TRBJ1-2; the D call of TRBD1 is as the table states it, not checked on the DNA. TRBV21-1 is classified as a pseudogene. CDR3 length: 11 residues. Here the CDR3 reads CASSKVRGCTF. CDR3 nucleotides: TGTGCCAGCAGCAAAGTAAGGGGGTGCACCTTC.

The V call is TRBV30, the J call TRBJ2-7, with TRBD2 matching over 8 bases. CDR3 size: 16 residues. Germline CDR1 reads GTSNPN; CDR2 reads SVGIG (reference sequence). The V and J ends lost 3 bases and 2 bases, in that order; junction bases with no gene match: 12. For the CDR3, the DNA is TGTGCCTGGAGCGAAAGCCTACTAGCGGTACCCTACGAGCAGTACTTC. It codes for CAWSESLLAVPYEQYF.

The V gene is TRBV2, the J gene TRBJ2-3; possible D gene TRBD2, 6 bases. Germline assignment: CDR1 SNHLY and CDR2 FYNNEI. CDR3 length equals 12 residues. The V end lost 11 bases, the J end lost 6 bases, and 15 bases lay between the germline ends. The CDR3 DNA sequence: TGTGCCTCGACCGAGGGGAGGGATACGCAGTATTTT. It specifies CASTEGRDTQYF.

The V and J genes are TRBV5-1 and TRBJ2-7; TRBD2 is a possible D gene (6 bases). The CDR3 has 13 residues. V lost 4 bases and J lost 0, with 8 bases in between. Germline V gives CDR1 SGHRS, CDR2 YFSETQ. Here the CDR3 reads CASSGRDSYEQYF. The CDR3 bases are TGCGCCAGCAGCGGGCGGGACTCCTACGAGCAGTACTTC.

The chain employs TRBV28 and TRBJ1-2; 7 bases line up with TRBD1. CDR1 and CDR2 from the germline V gene are MDHEN and SYDVKM. The CDR3 extends over 14 amino acids. V lost 5 bases to trimming and J lost 5 bases; unmatched junction nucleotides: 8. CDR3 residues: CASSDNRGRYGYTF. The CDR3 region has the DNA TGTGCCAGCAGTGACAACAGGGGAAGGTATGGCTACACCTTC.

The chain combines TRBV5-1 with TRBJ2-1; TRBD2 agrees at 7 bases. With 0 bases clipped from V and 9 bases from J, the junction kept 6 bases outside the gene matches. Germline-derived CDR1 and CDR2 are SGHRS and YFSETQ. The CDR3 covers 14 residues. The CDR3 loop reads CASSLGTASGEQFF. For the CDR3, the DNA is TGCGCCAGCAGCTTGGGTACTGCTAGCGGTGAGCAGTTCTTC.

Here the CDR3 reads CATTSAGGDSPLHF. In nucleotides, the CDR3 is TGTGCCACCACGTCGGCAGGGGGCGATTCACCCCTCCACTTT. The chain links TRBV2 to TRBJ1-6, with TRBD1 matching 8 bases. Germline V lookup: CDR1 SNHLY, CDR2 FYNNEI. The CDR3 runs 14 residues. V shed 10 bases and J 8 bases; nucleotides not matched to a gene: 10.

This clone turned up a few times. The J gene is TRBJ1-1, the V gene TRBV6-1; the D is unclear. The CDR3 is 14 residues long. Germline V CDR1 and CDR2: MNHNS, SASEGT. Trimming stripped 2 bases from V and 4 bases from J, with 11 bases between. The CDR3 is CASSENMAGTEAFF. CDR3 DNA: TGTGCCAGCAGTGAAAATATGGCTGGCACTGAAGCTTTCTTT.